Here is one T cell receptor (beta chain) with its context. Its antigen is as yet unknown. The authors ran a second PCR of about 6 to 11 cycles using a sample-barcoded 5' primer and a J-beta primer mix. A single record per CDR3 protein comes from TCRdb applying MiXCR to the 5' RACE reads. The sample has 720,000 or so distinct CDR3 sequences; over 40% are singletons. V gave up 2 bases and J gave up 6 bases, with 11 bases separating them. Germline V gives CDR1 MNHEY, CDR2 SVGEGT. This CDR3 region has 13 residues. This specimen belongs to a study of blood T cells in healthy people across ages. Study results and limitations: Among long-lived donors, naive CD4+ cells were more numerous and diversity higher than in aged donors.

The origin of this receptor is an elderly man in good health. Sequencing was carried out using blood. The rearrangement uses TRBV6-2 or TRBV6-3 and TRBJ2-7, with D unresolved. CDR3 residues: CASSYEAVSEQYF. CDR3 nucleotide sequence: TGTGCCAGCAGTTACGAGGCAGTTAGCGAGCAGTACTTC.